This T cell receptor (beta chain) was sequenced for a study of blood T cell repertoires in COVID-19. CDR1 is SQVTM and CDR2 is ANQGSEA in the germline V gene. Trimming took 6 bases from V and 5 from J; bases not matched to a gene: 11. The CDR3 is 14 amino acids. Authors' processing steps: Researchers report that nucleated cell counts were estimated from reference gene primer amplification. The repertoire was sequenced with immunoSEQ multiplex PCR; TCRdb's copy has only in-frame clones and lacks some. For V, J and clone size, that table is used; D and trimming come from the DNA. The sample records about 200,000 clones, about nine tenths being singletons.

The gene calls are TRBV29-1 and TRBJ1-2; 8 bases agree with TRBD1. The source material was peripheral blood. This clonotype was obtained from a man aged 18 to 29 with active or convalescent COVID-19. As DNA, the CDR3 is TGCAGCGTCCCGGCGGACAGGGAGGTTTATGGCTACACCTTC. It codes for CSVPADREVYGYTF.